This T cell receptor (beta chain) was sequenced during a study of blood T cell repertoires in COVID-19. This CDR3 spans 17 amino acids. Germline-derived CDR1 and CDR2 are SGHRS and YFSETQ. V was pared by 2 bases and J by 4 bases, with 10 bases of the junction left unmatched. Authors' methods: Reference gene primer amplification gave nucleated cell count estimates. The data were produced by immunoSEQ multiplex PCR, yet TCRdb's version contains in-frame clones alone and is incomplete. V and J calls and clone size follow that table, whereas D and trimming were derived from the DNA. Among about 140,000 clones listed, approximately 79% were seen once.

This rearrangement joins TRBV5-1 to TRBJ1-3; TRBD1 matches 9 bases. The sequenced sample consisted of PBMCs or T cells enriched from blood (not recorded which). The receptor comes from a woman between 45 and 65 years old who had recovered from COVID-19. The CDR3: CASSFSETGGIGNTIYF. As DNA, the CDR3 is TGCGCCAGCAGCTTTTCCGAAACAGGGGGCATCGGAAACACCATATATTTT.